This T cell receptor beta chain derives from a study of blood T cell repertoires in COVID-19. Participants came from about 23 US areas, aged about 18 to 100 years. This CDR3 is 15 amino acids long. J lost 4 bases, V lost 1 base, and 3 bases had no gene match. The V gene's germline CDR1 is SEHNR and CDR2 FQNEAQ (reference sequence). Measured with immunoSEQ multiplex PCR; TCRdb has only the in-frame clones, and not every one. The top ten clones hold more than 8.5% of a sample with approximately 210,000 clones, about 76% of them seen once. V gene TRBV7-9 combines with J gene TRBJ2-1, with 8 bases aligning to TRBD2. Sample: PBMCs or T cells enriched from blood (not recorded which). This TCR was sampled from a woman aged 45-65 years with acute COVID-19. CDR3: CASSLDGGDYNEQFF. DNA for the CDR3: TGTGCCAGCAGCTTAGACGGGGGGGATTACAATGAGCAGTTCTTC.